This T cell receptor beta chain originates from a study of CD8 T cells in Susac syndrome. An input of roughly 0.5 to 1 ug of RNA was subjected to reverse transcription using random hexamers. With immunoSEQ multiplex PCR, TCR beta CDR3 was amplified across 54 Vbeta and 13 Jbeta. In TCRdb, the immunoSEQ multiplex PCR reads were re-called with MiXCR into one record per CDR3 protein. The table has about 180,000 distinct CDR3 sequences, 85% to 95% seen once. This CDR3 region has 15 residues. Germline CDR1 is SGDLS and CDR2 is YYNGEE. V lost 3 bases, J lost 5 bases, and 17 bases lay in between. The authors carried out high-throughput sequencing of TCR beta. They applied it to CD8+ and CD4+ T cells obtained from blood. Included as multiple sclerosis controls were treatment-naive patients who had stable or active relapsing-remitting disease. TEMRA cells were enriched by FACS, and CD4+ and CD8+ T cells were negatively isolated.

The sample consisted of CD8+ T cells from PBMCs. The receptor comes from a human donor with multiple sclerosis. The rearrangement joins TRBV9 to TRBJ1-2, with a weak D call TRBD1 (5 bases). The CDR3 loop reads CASSETAPMDYGYTF. CDR3 nucleotides: TGTGCCAGCAGCGAGACAGCCCCAATGGATTATGGCTACACCTTC.